This T cell receptor beta chain was captured in a study of technical replicates of blood from several donors. The trim removed 2 bases at V and 7 bases at J, leaving 13 bases unmatched. The length of the CDR3 is 16 residues. The V gene's germline CDR1 is LNHDA and CDR2 SQIVND (reference sequence). Sequencing used immunoSEQ multiplex PCR; TCRdb keeps in-frame clones, though not all of them. Found here are about 53,000 clones, more than 70% of them singletons; the top ten hold roughly 5.8%. This clonotype was obtained from a human donor in good health. Some clones in this sample may be carry-over from other donors' samples. The specimen sequenced was PBMCs. The chain uses TRBV19 and TRBJ2-7, with TRBD1 matching 8 bases. As DNA, the CDR3 is TGTGCCAGTAGTATACATGGTGCCCAGGGGGCCGGAGAGCAGTACTTC. Translated, it gives CASSIHGAQGAGEQYF.